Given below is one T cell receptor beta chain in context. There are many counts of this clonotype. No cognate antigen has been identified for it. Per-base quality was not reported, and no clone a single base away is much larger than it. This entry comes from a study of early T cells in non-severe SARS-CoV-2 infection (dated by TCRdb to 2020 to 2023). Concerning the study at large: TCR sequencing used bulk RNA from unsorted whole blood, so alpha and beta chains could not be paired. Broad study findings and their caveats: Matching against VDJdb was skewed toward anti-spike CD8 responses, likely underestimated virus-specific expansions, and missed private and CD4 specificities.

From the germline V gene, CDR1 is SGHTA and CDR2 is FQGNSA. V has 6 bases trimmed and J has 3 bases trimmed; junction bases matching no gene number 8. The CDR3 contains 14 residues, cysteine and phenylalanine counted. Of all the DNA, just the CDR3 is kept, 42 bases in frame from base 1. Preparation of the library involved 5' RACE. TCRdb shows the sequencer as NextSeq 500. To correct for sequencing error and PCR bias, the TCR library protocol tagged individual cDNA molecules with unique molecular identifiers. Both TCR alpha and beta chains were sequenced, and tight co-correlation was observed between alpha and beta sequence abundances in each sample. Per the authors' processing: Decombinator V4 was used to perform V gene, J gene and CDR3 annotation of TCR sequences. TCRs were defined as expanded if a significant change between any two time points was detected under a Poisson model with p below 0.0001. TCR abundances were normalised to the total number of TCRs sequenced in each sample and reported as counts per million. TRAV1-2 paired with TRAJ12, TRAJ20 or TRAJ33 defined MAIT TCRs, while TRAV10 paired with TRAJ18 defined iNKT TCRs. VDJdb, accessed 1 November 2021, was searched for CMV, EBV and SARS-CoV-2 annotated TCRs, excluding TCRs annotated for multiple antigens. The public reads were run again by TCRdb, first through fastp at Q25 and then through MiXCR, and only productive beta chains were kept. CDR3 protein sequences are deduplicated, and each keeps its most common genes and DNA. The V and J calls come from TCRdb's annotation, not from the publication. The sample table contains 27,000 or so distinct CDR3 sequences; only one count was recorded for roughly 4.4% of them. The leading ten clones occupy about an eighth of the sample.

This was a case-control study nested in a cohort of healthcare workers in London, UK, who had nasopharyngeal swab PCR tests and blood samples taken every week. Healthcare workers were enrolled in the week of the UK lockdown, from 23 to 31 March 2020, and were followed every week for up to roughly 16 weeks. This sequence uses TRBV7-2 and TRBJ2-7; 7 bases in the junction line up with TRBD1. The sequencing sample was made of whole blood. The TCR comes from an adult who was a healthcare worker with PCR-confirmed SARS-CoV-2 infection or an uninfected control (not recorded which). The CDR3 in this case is CASRNPGQSYEQYF. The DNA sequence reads TGTGCCAGCAGGAACCCGGGACAGAGCTACGAGCAGTACTTC.